These 8 T cell receptor beta chains were all obtained from the same sample, sequenced in a study of CD8+ T cells in alopecia areata. TCR sequencing used cDNA made by reverse transcription of extracted RNA. Sequencing used immunoSEQ multiplex PCR; TCRdb keeps in-frame clones, though not all of them. The table lists about 250,000 clones, 60% of them singletons. Noted treatment: oral pan-JAK inhibitor, 5-10 mg twice daily. The sample consisted of CD4+ T cells sorted from blood, taken around week 54, from a patient treated with tofacitinib. The receptors stem from a human donor with alopecia areata.

V gene TRBV19 combines with J gene TRBJ2-1; possibly TRBD1 or TRBD2 for D (5 bases each). Germline V gene data show CDR1 as LNHDA and CDR2 as SQIVND (reference sequence). V was pared by 11 bases and J by 2 bases, with 13 bases between. CDR3 length equals 13 residues. This CDR3 is CAAGTRAYNEQFF. As DNA, the CDR3 is TGTGCCGCCGGGACGAGAGCCTACAATGAGCAGTTCTTC.

J is TRBJ1-6 and V is TRBV9, with 10 bases lining up with TRBD1. There are 16 residues in the CDR3. V shed 0 bases and J 13 bases; nucleotides not matched to a gene: 10. Germline CDR1 and CDR2: SGDLS and YYNGEE. CDR3 sequence: CASSVARGQGIGPLHF. In DNA, the CDR3 is TGTGCCAGCAGCGTAGCTCGGGGACAGGGGATCGGGCCCCTCCACTTT.

DNA of the CDR3: TGCGCCAGCAGCGGGAGCTCTGGGGCCAACGTCCTGACTTTC. This codes for CASSGSSGANVLTF. The chain uses TRBV5-1 and TRBJ2-6; the D gene is possibly TRBD2 (5 bases). The V end was cut by 4 bases, the J end by 0 bases, with 5 bases between. The CDR3 runs 14 residues. CDR1 is SGHRS and CDR2 is YFSETQ in the germline V gene.

This clone turned up a few times. This sequence joins TRBV6-5 and TRBJ2-7, with D uncertain. This CDR3 is 11 amino acids long. CDR1 and CDR2 from the germline V gene are MNHEY and SVGAGI. V lost 6 bases to trimming and J lost 2 bases, with 5 bases between them. CDR3 bases: TGTGCCAGCAGCGAGGCCTACGAGCAGTACTTC. This gives the protein CASSEAYEQYF.

The chain couples TRBV20-1 to TRBJ1-1; D gene ambiguous. The germline V gene encodes CDR1 DFQATT and CDR2 SNEGSKA (reference sequence). This CDR3 comprises 10 residues. V lost 5 bases, J lost 6 bases, and 7 bases lay in between. Here the CDR3 reads CSAAGSEAFF. Written as DNA, the CDR3 is TGCAGTGCTGCCGGCTCTGAAGCTTTCTTT.

This chain joins TRBV18 and TRBJ2-5, with 7 positions matching TRBD1. Germline V gives CDR1 KGHSH, CDR2 LQKENI. The V segment lost 4 bases and the J segment 5 bases; nucleotides outside the gene matches: 10. The CDR3 extends over 15 amino acids. The DNA of the CDR3 is TGTGCCAGCTCACTCCCGACAGGGCTTCATGAGACCCAGTACTTC. It yields the protein CASSLPTGLHETQYF.

The chain couples TRBV18 to TRBJ1-1; D not resolved. The CDR3 contains 14 residues. Germline values: CDR1 KGHSH, CDR2 LQKENI. Trimming removed 3 bases from V and 1 base from J, with 9 bases in between. The CDR3 here is CASSPLDGNTEAFF. The DNA for the CDR3 is TGTGCCAGCTCACCCTTGGACGGGAACACTGAAGCTTTCTTT.

Only one count was recorded for this clone. The V gene is TRBV30, the J gene TRBJ2-5; no clear D. CDR3 length equals 12 residues. V was pared by 1 base and J by 5 bases, with 8 bases between. CDR1 and CDR2 from the germline V gene are GTSNPN and SVGIG (reference sequence). The CDR3 sequence: CAWSAFRETQYF. CDR3 bases: TGTGCCTGGAGTGCCTTCCGGGAGACCCAGTACTTC.